Listed here are 10 T cell receptor beta chains from one sample, sequenced in a study of identical twins. TCRdb independently ran MiXCR on the 5' RACE reads; one entry per CDR3 protein. Here the sample spans 650,000 to 800,000 distinct CDR3 sequences, 8.5% to 9% being singletons. A further study also used this sample, focusing on yellow fever vaccine responses in identical twins.

Input material: PBMCs. Receptors were obtained from a woman under 30 in good health.

This clonotype has more than one count but fewer than ten. The chain has TRBV12-2 and TRBJ1-1. TRBV12-2 is annotated as a pseudogene. The CDR3 covers 15 residues. CDR3 region: CASRYPTGWISEAFF. CDR3 coding DNA: TGTGCAAGTCGCTACCCCACGGGGTGGATATCTGAAGCTTTCTTT.

This clonotype was counted ten times or more. The chain employs TRBV20-1 and TRBJ2-3, with D maybe TRBD1 (6 bases). There are 16 residues in the CDR3. V lost 0 bases and J 1 base, leaving 14 bases between the germline ends. The germline V gene encodes CDR1 DFQATT and CDR2 SNEGSKA (reference sequence). The CDR3 DNA reads TGCAGTGCTAGAGATATCGCAGGGGTCCGCACAGATACGCAGTATTTT. Its protein is CSARDIAGVRTDTQYF.

A few counts support this clonotype. This rearrangement joins TRBV28 to TRBJ2-3; 7 nucleotides line up with TRBD2. Germline V CDR1 and CDR2: MDHEN, SYDVKM. The CDR3 totals 17 residues. V was clipped by 3 bases and J by 1 base; unmatched bases: 10. The CDR3 protein is CASSFRDGLGGTDTQYF. In DNA, the CDR3 is TGTGCCAGCAGTTTTCGGGATGGACTAGGCGGCACAGATACGCAGTATTTT. Using reference TRBV28 and TRBJ2-3 for the parts outside the CDR3, the full variable domain is DVKVTQSSRYLVKRTGEKVFLECVQDMDHENMFWYRQDPGLGLRLIYFSYDVKMKEKGDIPEGYSVSREKKERFSLILESASTNQTSMYLCASSFRDGLGGTDTQYFGPGTRLTVL.

This clonotype was observed many times. The rearrangement joins TRBV10-3 to TRBJ1-1, with 8 nucleotides matching TRBD1. Germline loops: CDR1 ENHRY, CDR2 SYGVKD. V lost 3 bases to trimming and J lost 4 bases; unmatched junction nucleotides: 4. The CDR3 extends over 14 amino acids. Here the CDR3 reads CAISESGGGTEAFF. The CDR3, as DNA: TGTGCCATCAGTGAATCAGGGGGCGGCACTGAAGCTTTCTTT.

This clonotype was seen only a few times. J is TRBJ2-5 and V is TRBV4-1, with no clear D. The germline V gene encodes CDR1 MGHRA and CDR2 YSYEKL. The CDR3 length is 15 residues. V gave up 1 base and J gave up 2 bases, with 11 bases separating them. The CDR3 loop is CASSQVVKPQETQYF. CDR3 in DNA: TGCGCCAGCAGCCAAGTGGTTAAACCTCAAGAGACCCAGTACTTC.

This clonotype was detected ten times or more. This rearrangement joins TRBV12-5 to TRBJ2-1; D may be TRBD1 (5 bases). The CDR3 covers 14 residues. CDR1 is LGHNT, CDR2 FRNRAP, per germline. The V gene lost 5 bases and the J gene lost 0 bases, with 8 bases spanning the gap. The CDR3 DNA reads as TGTGCTAGTGGTCCAGGGTTCTCCTACAATGAGCAGTTCTTC. Its protein is CASGPGFSYNEQFF.

In its sample, this clonotype was seen a few times. This chain connects TRBV11-3 to TRBJ2-1, with D possibly called TRBD1 or TRBD2 (5 bases each). The CDR3 runs to 16 residues. Trimming stripped 1 base from V and 6 bases from J, with 16 bases between. Looked up from germline, CDR1 is SGHNT and CDR2 is YENEEA. The CDR3 region is CASSLGLSGGGNEQFF. CDR3 nucleotides: TGTGCCAGCAGCTTAGGGTTATCTGGGGGTGGCAATGAGCAGTTCTTC. Full variable domain (missing parts from reference TRBV11-3 and TRBJ2-1): EAGVVQSPRYKIIEKKQPVAFWCNPISGHNTLYWYLQNLGQGPELLIRYENEEAVDDSQLPKDRFSAERLKGVDSTLKIQPAELGDSAVYLCASSLGLSGGGNEQFFGPGTRLTVL.

Ten or more counts support this clonotype. The chain links TRBV29-1 to TRBJ2-2; possible D gene TRBD2, 6 bases. V lost 5 bases, J lost 4 bases, and 11 bases lay in between. The germline CDR1 and CDR2 sequences are SQVTM and ANQGSEA. There are 13 residues in the CDR3. Here the CDR3 reads CSVLAGLTGELFF. The CDR3 nucleotides read TGCAGCGTTCTTGCGGGGCTCACCGGGGAGCTGTTTTTT.

In its sample, this clonotype was seen a few times. The chain couples TRBV27 to TRBJ1-1, with D possibly being TRBD1 (5 bases). The CDR3 consists of 16 residues. Trimming took off 0 bases at V and 1 base at J, with 12 bases between the two ends. Germline assignment: CDR1 MNHEY and CDR2 SMNVEV (reference sequence). The CDR3, as DNA: TGTGCCAGCAGTTTATCGGGGGTCAGACCGAACACTGAAGCTTTCTTT. Translation gives CASSLSGVRPNTEAFF.

The V call is TRBV20-1, the J call TRBJ2-3; no firm D call. Trimming stripped 0 bases from V and 2 bases from J, with 12 bases between. The germline V gene has CDR1 DFQATT and CDR2 SNEGSKA (reference sequence). The CDR3 covers 15 residues. This CDR3 is CSARDQRASTDTQYF. The CDR3 DNA follows: TGCAGTGCTAGAGATCAACGGGCCTCCACAGATACGCAGTATTTT.